This T cell receptor (beta chain) was recorded in a study of blood T cell repertoires in COVID-19. Whole-study context: Some COVID-19 samples were acute and others convalescent; all came from the United States, Italy and Spain. From T cells, B-cell-depleted T cells, or PBMCs came the material, which was cDNA or gDNA.

In the original processing: Amplification with reference gene primers provided the estimates of nucleated cell counts. Assay used: immunoSEQ multiplex PCR; TCRdb lists only in-frame clones, some missing. The V and J calls and clone size come from that table; D and trimming were worked out from the DNA. Of about 240,000 clones in the sample, roughly four fifths were seen once. This CDR3 contains 15 residues. V was clipped by 2 bases and J by 4 bases; unmatched bases: 7. The germline gives CDR1 MGHRA, CDR2 YSYEKL. The rearrangement uses TRBV4-1 and TRBJ1-1; 7 positions agree with TRBD1. What was sequenced was peripheral blood. This clonotype was obtained from a woman aged 55 to 70 with active or convalescent COVID-19. The CDR3 region has the DNA TGCGCCAGCAGCCAAATGGGACAGACGGGCACTGAAGCTTTCTTT. Encoded protein: CASSQMGQTGTEAFF.